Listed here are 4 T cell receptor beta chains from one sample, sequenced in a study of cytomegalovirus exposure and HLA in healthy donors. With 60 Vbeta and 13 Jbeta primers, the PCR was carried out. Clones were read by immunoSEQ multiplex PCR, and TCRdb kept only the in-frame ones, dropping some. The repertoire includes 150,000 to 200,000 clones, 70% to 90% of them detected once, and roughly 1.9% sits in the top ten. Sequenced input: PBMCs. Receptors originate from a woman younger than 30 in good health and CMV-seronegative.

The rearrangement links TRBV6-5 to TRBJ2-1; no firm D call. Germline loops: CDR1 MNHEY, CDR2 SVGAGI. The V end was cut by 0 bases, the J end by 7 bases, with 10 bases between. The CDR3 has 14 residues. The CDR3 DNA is TGTGCCAGCAGTTACTCTTCCAGACTTAATGAGCAGTTCTTC. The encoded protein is CASSYSSRLNEQFF.

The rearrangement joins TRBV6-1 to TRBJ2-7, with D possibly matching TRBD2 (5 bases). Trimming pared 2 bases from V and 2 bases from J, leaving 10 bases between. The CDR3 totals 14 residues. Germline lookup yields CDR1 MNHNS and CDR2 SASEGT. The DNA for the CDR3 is TGTGCCAGCAGTGAACTGCGGGTCACCTACGAGCAGTACTTC. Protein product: CASSELRVTYEQYF.

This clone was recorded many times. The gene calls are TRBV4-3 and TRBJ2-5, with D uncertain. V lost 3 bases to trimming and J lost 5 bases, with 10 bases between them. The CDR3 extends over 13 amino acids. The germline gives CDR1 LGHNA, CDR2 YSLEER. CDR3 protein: CASSQATDETQYF. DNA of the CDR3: TGCGCCAGCAGCCAGGCCACCGATGAGACCCAGTACTTC.

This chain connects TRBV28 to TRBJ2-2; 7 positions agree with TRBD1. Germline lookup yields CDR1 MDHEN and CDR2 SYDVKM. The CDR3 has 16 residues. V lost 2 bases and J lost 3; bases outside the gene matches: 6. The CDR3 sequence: CASSLGNRGYTGELFF. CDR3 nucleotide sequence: TGTGCCAGCAGTTTAGGGAACAGGGGTTACACCGGGGAGCTGTTTTTT.